This entry is about one T cell receptor beta chain. Only a few counts were recorded for this clone. There is no known antigen for this receptor. No base qualities exist here, and no much larger clone lies one base off it. Each clonotype received, on average, about 9.7x coverage in deep resolution sequencing performed on a MiSeq, where the target depth lay between 1 in 1 million and 1 in 200,000 T cells. TCR beta libraries were generated with the immunoSEQ hsTCRB Kit. In the authors' own workflow: The data were analyzed with ImmunoSEQ Analyzer and ImmunoSEQ Data Assistant, and V, D and J gene assignments followed IMGT definitions. Clonality was computed as one minus normalized Shannon entropy of productive rearrangement frequencies, ranging from 0 to 1. Only overrepresented clonotypes making up at least 0.05% of the repertoire of each patient were included in the public clonotype analysis. Approximately 14 age-matched healthy donor repertoires from immuneACCESS were used as controls for clonality. TCRdb took over this immuneACCESS table, retaining in-frame rearrangements with V and J assigned. Such tables are incomplete; in checked studies, under half of the missing clones stem from an unresolved V gene, and the remainder is unexplained. V and J calls and clone size are those listed in that table; D and trimming were worked out from the DNA. The sample table shows 65,000 to 80,000 clones, and approximately 87% are seen once. The ten largest make up 35% to 45% of the sample.

This record comes from a study of cytotoxic CD8 clonotypes in ibrutinib-treated CLL (dated by TCRdb to about 2021). At the level of the whole study: The cohort included roughly 15 treatment-naive and roughly 10 relapsed/refractory patients; 17 to 18 were IGHV unmutated. Responses were partial in some 24 patients and complete in 2; after median around 68 months follow-up, roughly 15 stayed in remission and roughly twelve progressed. Response samples were obtained after a median of approximately 12 months of treatment, with a range of roughly 6 to 36 months. On average, each sample yielded 255,043 productive templates and about 100,000 productive rearrangements. Longitudinal samples were available for about 30% of the roughly 86 trial participants. Cryopreserved peripheral blood mononuclear cells were obtained before treatment, at response, and at either sustained remission or disease progression. Every sample from remission and from progressive disease was obtained while the patients were still on ibrutinib.

Taken with the paper, the label for time point translates to: around 25 months on ibrutinib. For TCR beta library preparation, about 2.2 micrograms of genomic DNA was extracted from cryopreserved PBMCs. High-throughput TCR beta sequencing was performed on longitudinal blood samples from CLL patients receiving ibrutinib monotherapy. The patients took part in an open-label, single-center phase 2 trial of ibrutinib monotherapy. The CDR3 sequence holds 13 residues, the cysteine and phenylalanine included. Here the CDR3 DNA is all that survives: 39 bases in frame from base 1. CDR1 SEHNR and CDR2 FQNEAQ are derived from the germline V gene (reference sequence). V lost 5 bases and J lost 3 bases; the stretch between them is 8 bases long. Here is what the overall study found, with its caveats: An increase in clonality was observed at ibrutinib response, with clonality remaining stable during sustained remission and falling back toward baseline at progression. Public clonotypes were found to be uncommon and were observed to contract or remain stable during treatment; the increase in clonality was shown to reflect expansion of private clonotypes at ibrutinib response. At baseline, clonality was higher than in age-matched healthy donors and showed a strong correlation with circulating CD8+ T-cell counts. Sampling times were not matched between patients in sustained remission and patients whose disease was progressing, and lymph node repertoires were not examined.

The chain links TRBV7-9 with TRBJ1-3, with no D gene named confidently. This receptor was obtained from a human donor with chronic lymphocytic leukemia. The specimen comprised PBMCs, sampled after 24 months of ibrutinib treatment. The CDR3 region: CASSQSFGNTIYF. The sequenced DNA is TGTGCCAGCAGCCAAAGCTTTGGAAACACCATATATTTT.